This TCR beta chain came from a study of shared clonotypes between healthy human individuals. TCRdb's table, derived via immunoSEQ multiplex PCR, lists solely in-frame clones and lacks some. The table lists approximately 1,500,000 clones, around 97% of them singletons. The sequence came from a young man in good health. Sequencing used naive CD4+ T cells sorted from blood. The subset here: CD45RA+ positively selected.

The CDR3, as DNA: TGCGCCAGCACTGAGCATAGCTCCTACGAGCAGTACTTC. It codes for CASTEHSSYEQYF. The chain recombines TRBV23-1 with TRBJ2-7; D remains ambiguous. TRBV23-1 is classed as an ORF, of uncertain function. The CDR3 spans 13 residues. V lost 7 bases to trimming and J lost 0 bases, with 10 bases between them.